The 26 T cell receptor beta chains reported below all come from one sample, sequenced in a study of blood T cell repertoires in COVID-19. Measured with immunoSEQ multiplex PCR; TCRdb has only the in-frame clones, and not every one. This table has 200,000 to 300,000 clones, 85% to 90% appearing once. Source material: PBMCs or T cells enriched from blood (not recorded which). The receptors were sampled from a man aged 40-50 years who had recovered from COVID-19.

V and J are TRBV4-3 and TRBJ1-2; 8 bases map to TRBD1. The V segment lost 3 bases and the J segment 7 bases; nucleotides outside the gene matches: 7. There are 14 residues in the CDR3. Germline CDR1 and CDR2: LGHNA and YSLEER. In DNA, the CDR3 is TGCGCCAGCAGCCATTTCGGACAGGGTCGTGGCTACACCTTC. Translation gives CASSHFGQGRGYTF.

The chain is built from TRBV19 and TRBJ1-6, with D tentatively TRBD1 (6 bases). Germline lookup yields CDR1 LNHDA and CDR2 SQIVND (reference sequence). V shed 5 bases and J shed 4 bases, with 9 bases lying between them. The length of the CDR3 is 14 residues. CDR3 sequence (DNA): TGTGCCAGTAGTGAAGGACAGTATAATTCACCCCTCCACTTT. Its protein is CASSEGQYNSPLHF. Drawing the rest from reference TRBV19 and TRBJ1-6, the complete variable domain is DGGITQSPKYLFRKEGQNVTLSCEQNLNHDAMYWYRQDPGQGLRLIYYSQIVNDFQKGDIAEGYSVSREKKESFPLTVTSAQKNPTAFYLCASSEGQYNSPLHFGNGTRLTVT.

The V call is TRBV7-2, the J call TRBJ1-2, with D possibly TRBD1 on 6 matching bases. CDR3 size: 15 residues. Per germline, CDR1 SGHTA and CDR2 FQGNSA. V was clipped by 3 bases and J by 3 bases, with 14 bases between them. The CDR3 is CASSFGQGIDYGYTF. In nucleotides, the CDR3 is TGTGCCAGCAGCTTTGGTCAGGGGATCGACTATGGCTACACCTTC.

The rearrangement joins TRBV5-8 to TRBJ1-1; 7 nucleotides match TRBD1. Losses at the gene ends were 3 bases for V and 5 bases for J; bases not matched to a gene: 7. CDR1 and CDR2 from the germline V gene are SGHTS and YDEGEE. There are 14 residues in the CDR3. In DNA, the CDR3 is TGTGCCAGCAGCTCCGAGGGGGCTTGGACTGAAGCTTTCTTT. This encodes CASSSEGAWTEAFF.

This chain joins TRBV7-3 and TRBJ2-7; possible D gene TRBD2, 6 bases. The CDR3 is 15 residues long. Trimming shortened V by 5 bases and J by 3 bases, and 17 bases separated the two germline ends. CDR1 is SGHTA and CDR2 is FQGTGA in the germline V gene. CDR3 coding DNA: TGTGCCAGCAGCCTCCACCGGGACTTTGACTACGAGCAGTACTTC. Translation: CASSLHRDFDYEQYF.

The V gene is TRBV5-6, the J gene TRBJ2-7; no reliable D call. With 0 bases removed from V and 4 bases from J, the gap between germline ends came to 8 bases. The CDR3 has 13 amino acids. Germline V gene lookup returns CDR1 SGHDT and CDR2 YYEEEE. This chain's CDR3 is CASSLEVRYEQYF. CDR3 coding DNA: TGTGCCAGCAGCTTGGAGGTCAGGTACGAGCAGTACTTC.

The chain is built from TRBV5-1 and TRBJ1-2; a weak D match, TRBD1 (6 bases). V lost 1 base to trimming and J lost 6 bases, with 19 bases between them. This CDR3 region has 16 residues. In germline, CDR1 is SGHRS, CDR2 YFSETQ. The CDR3 DNA sequence: TGCGCCAGCAGCTTGTCGGGCTTGGGCAGGGGCCATGGCTACACCTTC. Protein product: CASSLSGLGRGHGYTF.

The genes are TRBV11-1 and TRBJ2-5; tentatively, D is TRBD2 (7 bases). Germline assignment: CDR1 SGHAT and CDR2 FQDESV (reference sequence). Trimming cost V 7 bases and J 1 base, with 16 bases left between them. There are 15 residues in the CDR3. Here the CDR3 reads CASTRGGGPQETQYF. The CDR3 nucleotides read TGTGCCAGCACTCGAGGGGGGGGGCCCCAAGAGACCCAGTACTTC.

As to this clone: Sequence at one end of the junction differs from germline and may be a read error. The gene calls are TRBV7-7 and TRBJ2-2, with D possibly matching TRBD1 (6 bases). This CDR3 contains 16 residues. The germline gives CDR1 SSHAT, CDR2 FNYEAQ (reference sequence). CDR3 sequence: CASSRQQGRSTGELFF. DNA of the CDR3: TGTGCTAGCAGCCGACAACAGGGTCGTAGCACCGGGGAGCTGTTTTTT.

DNA for the CDR3: TGTGCCAGCAGCCCCCAGACAGGGCTCTATGGCTACACCTTC. Translated: CASSPQTGLYGYTF. The J gene is TRBJ1-2, the V gene TRBV11-3; 7 bases line up with TRBD1. V shed 5 bases and J 4 bases; nucleotides not matched to a gene: 7. Germline V CDR1 and CDR2: SGHNT, YENEEA. The CDR3 is 14 amino acids.

The J gene is TRBJ1-4, the V gene TRBV5-5; D is undetermined. The CDR3 spans 16 residues. With 6 bases removed from V and 4 bases from J, the gap between germline ends came to 19 bases. Germline assignment: CDR1 SGHKS and CDR2 YYEKEE (reference sequence). The chain's CDR3 is CASTSLQGSFNEKLFF. The CDR3, as DNA: TGTGCCAGCACTAGCCTCCAAGGCAGCTTTAATGAAAAACTGTTTTTT.

The chain has TRBV9 and TRBJ1-2, with no clear D. Germline loops: CDR1 SGDLS, CDR2 YYNGEE. V lost 3 bases, J lost 2 bases, and 11 bases lay in between. The CDR3 covers 14 residues. The DNA for the CDR3 is TGTGCCAGCAGCGCCGTCTCGGGGAACTATGGCTACACCTTC. Encoded protein: CASSAVSGNYGYTF.

The V gene is TRBV5-1, the J gene TRBJ2-1, with TRBD2 matching over 11 bases. V shed 0 bases and J 6 bases; nucleotides not matched to a gene: 2. This CDR3 comprises 15 residues. Germline V gives CDR1 SGHRS, CDR2 YFSETQ. In DNA, the CDR3 is TGCGCCAGCAGCTTGGCTAGCGGGAGGTTCAATGAGCAGTTCTTC. Translating it yields CASSLASGRFNEQFF. Drawing the rest from reference TRBV5-1 and TRBJ2-1, the complete variable domain is KAGVTQTPRYLIKTRGQQVTLSCSPISGHRSVSWYQQTPGQGLQFLFEYFSETQRNKGNFPGRFSGRQFSNSRSEMNVSTLELGDSALYLCASSLASGRFNEQFFGPGTRLTVL.

The chain is built from TRBV7-6 and TRBJ2-5; 12 bases map to TRBD1. V lost 6 bases and J lost 5; bases outside the gene matches: 10. Germline CDR1 reads SGHVS; CDR2 reads FNYEAQ. This CDR3 has 16 amino acids. CDR3 sequence: CASRRTGTGGRETQYF. DNA for the CDR3: TGTGCCAGCAGGCGTACCGGGACAGGGGGCAGGGAGACCCAGTACTTC. Supplemented by reference TRBV7-6 and TRBJ2-5, the full variable domain reads GAGVSQSPRYKVTKRGQDVALRCDPISGHVSLYWYRQALGQGPEFLTYFNYEAQQDKSGLPNDRFSAERPEGSISTLTIQRTEQRDSAMYRCASRRTGTGGRETQYFGPGTRLLVL.

This sequence joins TRBV12-5 and TRBJ1-2, with a tentative D call TRBD1 (5 bases). The CDR3 length is 12 residues. The V end lost 6 bases, the J end lost 4 bases, and 9 bases lay between the germline ends. CDR1 and CDR2 from the germline V gene are LGHNT and FRNRAP. In DNA form, the CDR3 reads TGTGCTAGTGGACGCGACAGCTATGGCTACACCTTC. Translated: CASGRDSYGYTF.

The chain carries TRBV5-4 and TRBJ2-2, with D possibly matching TRBD1 (6 bases). Trimming shortened V by 3 bases and J by 1 base, and 10 bases separated the two germline ends. CDR3 size: 15 residues. The germline V gene has CDR1 SGHNT and CDR2 YYREEE (reference sequence). In DNA form, the CDR3 reads TGTGCCAGCAGCTCTCACAGGGAGAACACCGGGGAGCTGTTTTTT. This encodes CASSSHRENTGELFF.

This chain connects TRBV2 to TRBJ2-3; TRBD1 aligns across 8 bases. CDR3 length: 15 amino acids. After removal of 8 bases from V and 1 base from J, the junction contained 8 bases not matched to a gene. Germline CDR1 and CDR2: SNHLY and FYNNEI. In nucleotides, the CDR3 is TGTGCCAGCTTAAAGGACAGGGTGGGCACAGATACGCAGTATTTT. Amino acid sequence: CASLKDRVGTDTQYF.

The gene calls are TRBV6-6 and TRBJ2-5; 8 bases are a match to TRBD2. There are 13 residues in the CDR3. V lost 9 bases, J lost 4 bases, and 7 bases stayed unmatched. The germline gives CDR1 MNHNY, CDR2 SVGAGI (reference sequence). The CDR3 reads CASIAGTLETQYF. The CDR3 DNA reads TGTGCCAGTATAGCGGGAACTTTAGAGACCCAGTACTTC.

The chain combines TRBV5-4 with TRBJ1-5, with TRBD1 matching 8 bases. J gave up 4 bases and V 4 bases, and 7 bases lay outside the gene matches. The CDR3 runs 15 residues. The V gene's germline CDR1 is SGHNT and CDR2 YYREEE (reference sequence). The CDR3 nucleotides are TGTGCCAGCAGCGCCGGACAGGGATTGAATCAGCCCCAGCATTTT. Translated, it gives CASSAGQGLNQPQHF.

The rearrangement joins TRBV23-1 to TRBJ2-7; 8 nucleotides line up with TRBD1. TRBV23-1 is noted as an ORF with a role that remains uncertain. Trimming removed 4 bases from V and 4 bases from J; junction bases left unmatched: 12. The CDR3 is 16 residues long. The CDR3 DNA reads as TGCGCCAGCAGTCGTACGACAGGGGTGCGAGTTTACGAGCAGTACTTC. As protein: CASSRTTGVRVYEQYF.

The table lists this clone with a few counts. This rearrangement joins TRBV4-3 to TRBJ2-7, with D perhaps matching TRBD1 (6 bases). The germline gives CDR1 LGHNA, CDR2 YSLEER. This CDR3 region has 13 residues. Trimming removed 0 bases at V and 7 bases at J, with 10 bases between. In DNA, the CDR3 is TGCGCCAGCAGCCAAGACTCGGACAGAGAGCAGTACTTC. Protein product: CASSQDSDREQYF.

J is TRBJ1-6 and V is TRBV18, with TRBD1 as a possible D gene (5 bases). V was clipped by 4 bases and J by 6 bases, with 13 bases between them. The CDR3 covers 15 residues. Germline V gene lookup returns CDR1 KGHSH and CDR2 LQKENI. The CDR3 coding sequence is TGTGCCAGCTCACTCGAAGGGGCAGGTAATTCACCCCTCCACTTT. This sequence encodes CASSLEGAGNSPLHF.

The chain couples TRBV7-2 to TRBJ2-5; a weak D match, TRBD2 (5 bases). Germline V CDR1 and CDR2: SGHTA, FQGNSA. The CDR3 is 13 residues long. The ends were cut back, 4 bases at V and 5 bases at J, with 11 bases in the middle. The CDR3 sequence: CASSSPSFETQYF. The CDR3 DNA reads TGTGCCAGCAGCTCGCCTAGCTTCGAGACCCAGTACTTC.

This chain joins TRBV5-1 and TRBJ2-7, with 10 bases matching TRBD1. Looked up from germline, CDR1 is SGHRS and CDR2 is YFSETQ. This CDR3 spans 14 amino acids. V was pared by 3 bases and J by 5 bases, with 5 bases of the junction left unmatched. The DNA of the CDR3 is TGCGCCAGCAGCTCCGGGACAGGGGTTCACGAGCAGTACTTC. Translated: CASSSGTGVHEQYF.

The gene calls are TRBV25-1 and TRBJ2-3; D gene unclear. Trimming took 6 bases from V and 0 from J, leaving 7 bases between them. This CDR3 is 13 amino acids long. The germline V gene encodes CDR1 MGHDK and CDR2 SYGVNS. CDR3 protein: CASRRSSTDTQYF. In nucleotides, the CDR3 is TGTGCCAGCAGGCGGTCTAGCACAGATACGCAGTATTTT.

The chain links TRBV5-5 to TRBJ2-1; D perhaps matches TRBD1 (6 bases). The CDR3 extends over 15 amino acids. Trimming pared 5 bases from V and 0 bases from J, leaving 12 bases between. Germline CDR1 and CDR2: SGHKS and YYEKEE (reference sequence). The CDR3 sequence: CASRVTGSSYNEQFF. CDR3 DNA sequence: TGTGCCAGCAGGGTAACAGGGAGCTCCTACAATGAGCAGTTCTTC.